Below are 9 T cell receptor beta chains sequenced from a single sample in a study of response to subunit inactivated influenza vaccine. TCRdb redid the calling of the RT-PCR reads with MiXCR, one entry per CDR3 protein. The sample records about 650,000 distinct CDR3 sequences, about 15% being singletons. This sample comprised PBMCs from blood, obtained 12 days after vaccination. Source of these receptors: a man aged 45 to 65 who received an inactivated influenza vaccine.

V gene TRBV7-2 combines with J gene TRBJ2-1; D remains ambiguous. This CDR3 is built from 16 residues. Germline lookup yields CDR1 SGHTA and CDR2 FQGNSA. The V end lost 1 base, the J end lost 0 bases, and 10 bases lay between the germline ends. Here the CDR3 DNA reads TGTGCCAGCAGCTTAGTAGTACTTAGCTCCTACAATGAGCAGTTCTTC. Its translation is CASSLVVLSSYNEQFF.

This clonotype was counted many times. The J gene is TRBJ2-5, the V gene TRBV11-1; 11 bases map to TRBD2. CDR1 SGHAT and CDR2 FQDESV come from the germline V gene (reference sequence). CDR3 length: 18 amino acids. With 5 bases clipped from V and 2 bases from J, the junction kept 13 bases outside the gene matches. The CDR3 here is CASSLPLRLAGRQETQYF. For the CDR3, the DNA is TGTGCCAGCAGCCTCCCACTCCGACTAGCGGGACGGCAAGAGACCCAGTACTTC.

This clonotype was counted a single time. J is TRBJ2-3 and V is TRBV4-3; TRBD1 agrees at 7 bases. CDR1 LGHNA and CDR2 YSLEER come from the germline V gene. CDR3 length equals 12 residues. V dropped 1 base and J dropped 8; count of bases not matched to a gene: 0. The CDR3 region has the DNA TGCGCCAGCAGCCAAGCAGGGGGTACGCAGTATTTT. Protein: CASSQAGGTQYF.

The chain carries TRBV9 and TRBJ2-3; possibly TRBD2 for D (6 bases). The CDR3 spans 14 residues. The V gene lost 7 bases and the J gene lost 1 base, with 13 bases spanning the gap. Germline V gene data show CDR1 as SGDLS and CDR2 as YYNGEE. CDR3: CASATGEGTDTQYF. The CDR3 DNA is TGTGCCAGCGCGACGGGGGAGGGCACAGATACGCAGTATTTT.

This clonotype was seen a handful of times. The V gene is TRBV7-9, the J gene TRBJ1-6, with D unclear. The CDR3 has 15 amino acids. Germline CDR1 is SEHNR and CDR2 is FQNEAQ (reference sequence). Trimming shortened V by 11 bases and J by 0 bases, and 14 bases separated the two germline ends. Written as DNA, the CDR3 is TGTGCCGCCCACCCCCTGTCCTCCTATAATTCACCCCTCCACTTT. It is translated as CAAHPLSSYNSPLHF.

This clonotype has only a few counts. The rearrangement uses TRBV30 and TRBJ1-1; D unresolved. V lost 8 bases and J lost 1, with 14 bases in between. From germline, CDR1 is GTSNPN and CDR2 SVGIG (reference sequence). CDR3 size: 13 residues. CDR3 loop: CAPVVKGNTEAFF. The CDR3 DNA follows: TGTGCCCCCGTGGTCAAGGGGAACACTGAAGCTTTCTTT.

A few counts support this clonotype. The chain has TRBV5-1 and TRBJ2-7; 10 nucleotides match TRBD2. The trim removed 0 bases at V and 3 bases at J, leaving 6 bases unmatched. Germline V gene sequence: CDR1 SGHRS, CDR2 YFSETQ. The CDR3 is 16 residues long. CDR3 coding DNA: TGCGCCAGCAGCTTGGGCCGGACTAGCGGCAGCTACGAGCAGTACTTC. The encoded protein is CASSLGRTSGSYEQYF. Filled out from reference TRBV5-1 and TRBJ2-7, the complete variable domain reads KAGVTQTPRYLIKTRGQQVTLSCSPISGHRSVSWYQQTPGQGLQFLFEYFSETQRNKGNFPGRFSGRQFSNSRSEMNVSTLELGDSALYLCASSLGRTSGSYEQYFGPGTRLTVT.

The chain uses TRBV18 and TRBJ2-3; 7 bases map to TRBD2. CDR3 length: 15 amino acids. J was trimmed by 4 bases and V by 2 bases; bases with no gene match: 6. In germline, CDR1 is KGHSH, CDR2 LQKENI. The CDR3 nucleotides read TGTGCCAGCTCACCAGGGGGGGTCCGGTCAGATACGCAGTATTTT. Protein product: CASSPGGVRSDTQYF.

This clonotype has a handful of counts. The rearrangement links TRBV28 to TRBJ1-5, with D possibly matching TRBD1 (6 bases). The germline V and J ends were trimmed by 6 bases and 4 bases, with 22 bases remaining between them. Germline V gene sequence: CDR1 MDHEN, CDR2 SYDVKM. The CDR3 has 17 residues. The CDR3 is CASSHRVGQTINQPQHF. The CDR3 DNA follows: TGTGCCAGCAGCCACAGAGTAGGACAGACCATTAATCAGCCCCAGCATTTT. Supplemented by reference TRBV28 and TRBJ1-5, the full variable domain reads DVKVTQSSRYLVKRTGEKVFLECVQDMDHENMFWYRQDPGLGLRLIYFSYDVKMKEKGDIPEGYSVSREKKERFSLILESASTNQTSMYLCASSHRVGQTINQPQHFGDGTRLSIL.